Each of the 20 T cell receptor beta chains below was sequenced from the same sample in a study of T cell responses to AZD1222 COVID-19 vaccine. Some clones are missing from TCRdb's copy, which holds only in-frame ones; the method was immunoSEQ multiplex PCR. The profile shows some 200,000 clones, 90% to 95% of them singletons. Here the sequenced sample was peripheral blood, taken 28 days after the second AZD1222 dose. All receptors derive from an adult who received the AZD1222 COVID-19 vaccine.

In its sample, this clone was seen once. The genes are TRBV6-5 and TRBJ2-2, with D uncertain. Germline lookup yields CDR1 MNHEY and CDR2 SVGAGI. The ends were cut back, 6 bases at V and 7 bases at J, with 6 bases in the middle. This CDR3 comprises 11 residues. The CDR3 protein is CASRTFGELFF. CDR3 sequence (DNA): TGTGCCAGCAGAACGTTCGGGGAGCTGTTTTTT.

V gene TRBV6-1 combines with J gene TRBJ1-2; D not resolved. Germline CDR1 and CDR2: MNHNS and SASEGT. The V end lost 3 bases, the J end lost 1 base, and 12 bases lay between the germline ends. CDR3 length: 15 amino acids. The chain's CDR3 is CASSDPPGINYGYTF. The CDR3 DNA sequence: TGTGCCAGCAGTGACCCCCCGGGCATTAACTATGGCTACACCTTC.

This rearrangement joins TRBV13 to TRBJ2-7; TRBD2 is a possible D gene (5 bases). Trimming left V 3 bases short and J 5 bases short, with 14 bases between. Germline CDR1 and CDR2: PRHDT and FYEKMQ (reference sequence). This CDR3 is 14 amino acids long. The DNA for the CDR3 is TGTGCCAGCAGCTTCGGACTCCCAGGCGACGAGCAGTACTTC. Encoded protein: CASSFGLPGDEQYF.

This rearrangement joins TRBV5-4 to TRBJ2-7; the D is unclear. This CDR3 is 15 amino acids long. Germline loops: CDR1 SGHNT, CDR2 YYREEE (reference sequence). V gave up 3 bases and J gave up 0 bases, with 13 bases separating them. In DNA form, the CDR3 reads TGTGCCAGCAGCTGGTCTGCAGAGCCCTCCTACGAGCAGTACTTC. It translates to CASSWSAEPSYEQYF. The variable domain in full, with the rest retrieved from reference TRBV5-4 and TRBJ2-7, is ETGVTQSPTHLIKTRGQQVTLRCSSQSGHNTVSWYQQALGQGPQFIFQYYREEENGRGNFPPRFSGLQFPNYSSELNVNALELDDSALYLCASSWSAEPSYEQYFGPGTRLTVT.

This clone has just one count. CDR3 residues: CATYSGWDGNYGYTF. The CDR3 region has the DNA TGTGCCACGTACTCAGGGTGGGACGGGAACTATGGCTACACCTTC. The chain employs TRBV6-5 and TRBJ1-2, with D tentatively TRBD1 (5 bases). Trimming stripped 10 bases from V and 2 bases from J, with 20 bases between. The germline V gene has CDR1 MNHEY and CDR2 SVGAGI. CDR3 length equals 15 residues.

Only one count was recorded for this clone. The gene calls are TRBV5-1 and TRBJ2-2, with 8 nucleotides matching TRBD1. The V and J ends lost 3 bases and 8 bases, in that order; junction bases with no gene match: 12. The germline CDR1 and CDR2 sequences are SGHRS and YFSETQ. The length of the CDR3 is 16 residues. The CDR3 DNA is TGCGCCAGCAGCTACCCCAGGACAGGGAGTGATGGGGAGCTGTTTTTT. Translated, it gives CASSYPRTGSDGELFF.

The chain is built from TRBV28 and TRBJ1-1; the D is unclear. The V and J ends lost 0 bases and 1 base respectively, with 9 bases between them. This CDR3 has 15 amino acids. Germline loops: CDR1 MDHEN, CDR2 SYDVKM. CDR3 nucleotides: TGTGCCAGCAGTTTATGGGCAGAACCGAACACTGAAGCTTTCTTT. It encodes CASSLWAEPNTEAFF.

The V and J genes are TRBV7-2 and TRBJ1-2; D unclear. The length of the CDR3 is 16 residues. Trimming stripped 3 bases from V and 2 bases from J, with 16 bases between. CDR1 is SGHTA and CDR2 is FQGNSA in the germline V gene. The CDR3 loop reads CASSLLLAIQNYGYTF. The CDR3 DNA reads as TGTGCCAGCAGCTTGCTTCTCGCGATTCAAAACTATGGCTACACCTTC.

CDR3 in DNA: TGCGCCAGCAGCCAAGAGGGGACCAGGACTGATGAGACCCAGTACTTC. The encoded protein is CASSQEGTRTDETQYF. This chain joins TRBV4-1 and TRBJ2-5, with D perhaps TRBD1 or TRBD2 (5 bases each). This CDR3 contains 16 residues. V lost 0 bases to trimming and J lost 5 bases, with 16 bases between them. CDR1 is MGHRA, CDR2 YSYEKL, per germline.

V and J are TRBV6-6 and TRBJ1-6, with D possibly TRBD1 on 5 matching bases. Per the germline V gene, CDR1 is MNHNY and CDR2 is SVGAGI (reference sequence). The germline V and J ends were trimmed by 6 bases and 5 bases, with 14 bases remaining between them. The CDR3 has 15 residues. The CDR3 sequence: CASSRPRDHNSPLHF. CDR3 coding DNA: TGTGCCAGCAGCCGGCCTCGGGACCATAATTCACCCCTCCACTTT.

The rearrangement links TRBV12-3 or TRBV12-4 to TRBJ1-1; D gene unclear. The germline V and J ends were trimmed by 3 bases and 2 bases, with 7 bases remaining between them. The CDR3 runs 13 residues. CDR3 sequence (DNA): TGTGCCAGCAGTTTCCTTTATAACACTGAAGCTTTCTTT. Residues: CASSFLYNTEAFF.

This rearrangement joins TRBV9 to TRBJ1-6, with D unresolved. V was shortened by 0 bases and J by 0 bases, with 7 bases between the two germline ends. Per the germline V gene, CDR1 is SGDLS and CDR2 is YYNGEE. This CDR3 comprises 16 residues. CDR3 loop: CASSVEASSYNSPLHF. The CDR3 DNA follows: TGTGCCAGCAGCGTAGAGGCGTCCTCCTATAATTCACCCCTCCACTTT.

The chain recombines TRBV4-1 with TRBJ1-6, with 8 bases matching TRBD1. Germline CDR1 and CDR2: MGHRA and YSYEKL. V lost 1 base, J lost 7 bases, and 6 bases stayed unmatched. This CDR3 spans 16 amino acids. The CDR3 DNA reads as TGCGCCAGCAGCCAAGCCCAGACAGGGGTCAATTCACCCCTCCACTTT. It is translated as CASSQAQTGVNSPLHF.

There are a few counts of this clone. This chain joins TRBV4-2 and TRBJ2-7, with 7 bases matching TRBD1. Germline V lookup: CDR1 LGHNA, CDR2 YNFKEQ. The CDR3 runs to 15 residues. J gave up 7 bases and V 0 bases, and 9 bases lay outside the gene matches. The CDR3 sequence: CASSQDAQGVGEQYF. CDR3 in DNA: TGTGCCAGCAGCCAAGATGCGCAGGGGGTCGGGGAGCAGTACTTC.

The chain links TRBV19 to TRBJ2-7; TRBD1 might be the D (6 bases). CDR1 LNHDA and CDR2 SQIVND come from the germline V gene (reference sequence). Trimming cost V 5 bases and J 2 bases, with 13 bases left between them. The CDR3 contains 14 residues. The CDR3 reads CASSVQGPAYEQYF. DNA for the CDR3: TGTGCCAGTAGTGTCCAGGGGCCCGCCTACGAGCAGTACTTC. The full variable domain, in which reference TRBV19 and TRBJ2-7 provide the parts outside the CDR3, is DGGITQSPKYLFRKEGQNVTLSCEQNLNHDAMYWYRQDPGQGLRLIYYSQIVNDFQKGDIAEGYSVSREKKESFPLTVTSAQKNPTAFYLCASSVQGPAYEQYFGPGTRLTVT.

This clone was detected once. The V and J genes are TRBV27 and TRBJ1-1; 8 bases are a match to TRBD1. Unmatched junction bases numbered 1, after V lost 3 bases and J lost 1 base. The CDR3 length is 14 residues. The germline V gene has CDR1 MNHEY and CDR2 SMNVEV (reference sequence). CDR3 sequence: CASSFGQGNTEAFF. The CDR3 DNA reads as TGTGCCAGCAGTTTCGGACAGGGGAACACTGAAGCTTTCTTT.

This chain joins TRBV5-5 and TRBJ2-7; D is undetermined. Germline V gene sequence: CDR1 SGHKS, CDR2 YYEKEE (reference sequence). V was cut by 2 bases and J by 4 bases, with 4 bases left in between. There are 11 residues in the CDR3. This chain's CDR3 is CASSFSYEQYF. The CDR3 DNA follows: TGTGCCAGCAGCTTCAGTTACGAGCAGTACTTC.

This rearrangement joins TRBV2 to TRBJ1-6, with D unresolved. The CDR3 is made up of 14 amino acids. The V gene's germline CDR1 is SNHLY and CDR2 FYNNEI. The V and J ends lost 7 bases and 5 bases respectively, with 12 bases between them. The CDR3 reads CASKEEVNNSPLHF. The CDR3 DNA is TGTGCCAGCAAGGAAGAGGTGAATAATTCACCCCTCCACTTT.

The chain recombines TRBV7-8 with TRBJ1-2, with TRBD1 matching 8 bases. The J segment lost 7 bases and the V segment lost 1 base, leaving 11 bases of the junction unmatched. In germline, CDR1 is SGHVS, CDR2 FQNEAQ. CDR3 length: 16 residues. CDR3 DNA: TGTGCCAGCAGCTTAGGAACCGAGACAGGGGTGTCTGGCTACACCTTC. This gives the protein CASSLGTETGVSGYTF.

This chain links TRBV5-1 with TRBJ2-3; no clear D gene. The CDR3 length is 14 residues. The ends were cut back, 0 bases at V and 2 bases at J, with 7 bases in the middle. Per germline, CDR1 SGHRS and CDR2 YFSETQ. The CDR3 spells CASSLATYTDTQYF. In DNA, the CDR3 is TGCGCCAGCAGCTTGGCCACCTACACAGATACGCAGTATTTT.